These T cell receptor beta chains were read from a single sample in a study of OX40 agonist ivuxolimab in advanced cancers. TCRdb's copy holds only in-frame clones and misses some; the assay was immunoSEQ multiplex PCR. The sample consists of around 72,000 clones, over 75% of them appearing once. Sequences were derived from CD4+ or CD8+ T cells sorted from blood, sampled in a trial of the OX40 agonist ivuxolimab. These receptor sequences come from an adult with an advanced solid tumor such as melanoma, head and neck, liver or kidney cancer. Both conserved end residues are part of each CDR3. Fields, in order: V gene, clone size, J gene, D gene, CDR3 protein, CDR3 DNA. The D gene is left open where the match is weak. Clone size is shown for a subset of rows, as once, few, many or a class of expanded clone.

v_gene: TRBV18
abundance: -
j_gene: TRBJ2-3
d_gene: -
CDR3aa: CASSPNRQADTQYF
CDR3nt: TGTGCCAGCTCACCGAACAGACAGGCAGATACGCAGTATTTT

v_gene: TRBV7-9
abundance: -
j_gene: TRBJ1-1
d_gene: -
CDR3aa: CASTQKETEAFF
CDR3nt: TGTGCCAGCACCCAAAAAGAAACTGAAGCTTTCTTT

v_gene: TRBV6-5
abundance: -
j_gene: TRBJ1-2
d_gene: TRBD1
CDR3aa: CASRPGDRESFGYTF
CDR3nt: TGTGCCAGCAGGCCCGGGGACAGGGAATCTTTTGGCTACACCTTC

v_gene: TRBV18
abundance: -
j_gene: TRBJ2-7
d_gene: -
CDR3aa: CASSPSSYEQYF
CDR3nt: TGTGCCAGCTCACCATCCTCCTACGAGCAGTACTTC

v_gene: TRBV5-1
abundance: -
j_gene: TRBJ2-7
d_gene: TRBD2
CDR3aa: CASSLVLAASYEQYF
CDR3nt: TGCGCCAGCAGCTTAGTTCTAGCGGCCTCCTACGAGCAGTACTTC

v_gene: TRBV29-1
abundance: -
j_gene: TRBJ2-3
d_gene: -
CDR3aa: CSAARWASVITDTQYF
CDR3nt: TGCAGCGCGGCCAGGTGGGCTAGCGTGATCACAGATACGCAGTATTTT

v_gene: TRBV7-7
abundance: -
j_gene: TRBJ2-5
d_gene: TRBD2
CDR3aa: CASSTGLAGETQYF
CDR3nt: TGTGCTAGCAGCACGGGACTAGCGGGAGAGACCCAGTACTTC

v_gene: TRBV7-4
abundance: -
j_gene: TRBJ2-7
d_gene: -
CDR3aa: CASSWDARSYEQYF
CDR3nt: TGTGCCAGCAGTTGGGACGCCCGCTCCTACGAGCAGTACTTC

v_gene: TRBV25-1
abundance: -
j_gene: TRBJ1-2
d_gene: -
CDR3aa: CASSESDSYTF
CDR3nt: TGTGCCAGCAGTGAATCAGACAGCTACACCTTC

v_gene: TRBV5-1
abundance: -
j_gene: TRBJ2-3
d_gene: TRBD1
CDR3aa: CASSPDRTDTQYF
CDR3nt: TGCGCCAGCAGCCCGGACAGGACAGATACGCAGTATTTT

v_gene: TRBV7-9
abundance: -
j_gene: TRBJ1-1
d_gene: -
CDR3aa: CASSPMTGTSTEAFF
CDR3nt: TGTGCCAGCAGCCCGATGACAGGCACGTCCACTGAAGCTTTCTTT

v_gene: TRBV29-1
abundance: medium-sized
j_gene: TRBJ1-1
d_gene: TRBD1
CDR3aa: CSVEPRTGLNTEAFF
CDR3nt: TGCAGCGTTGAACCCAGGACAGGCCTGAACACTGAAGCTTTCTTT

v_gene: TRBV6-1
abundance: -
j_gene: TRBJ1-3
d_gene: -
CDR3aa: CASSAGGSGLSGNTIYF
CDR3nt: TGTGCCAGTAGTGCGGGAGGTTCGGGCCTCTCTGGAAACACCATATATTTT

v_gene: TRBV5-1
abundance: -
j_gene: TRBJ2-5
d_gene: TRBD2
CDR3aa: CASSLGRGSQETQYF
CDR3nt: TGCGCCAGCAGCTTGGGGCGGGGGTCCCAAGAGACCCAGTACTTC

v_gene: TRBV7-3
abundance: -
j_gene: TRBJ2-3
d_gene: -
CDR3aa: CASSDSSTDTQYF
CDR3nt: TGTGCCAGCAGCGACTCTAGCACAGATACGCAGTATTTT

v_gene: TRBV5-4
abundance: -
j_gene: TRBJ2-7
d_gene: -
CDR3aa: CASSLDSVRYEQYF
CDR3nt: TGTGCCAGCAGCTTGGATTCAGTCCGCTACGAGCAGTACTTC

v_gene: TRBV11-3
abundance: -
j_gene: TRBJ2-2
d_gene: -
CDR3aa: CASSLDRVGSPNTGELFF
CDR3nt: TGTGCCAGCAGCTTAGATCGGGTGGGAAGCCCGAACACCGGGGAGCTGTTTTTT

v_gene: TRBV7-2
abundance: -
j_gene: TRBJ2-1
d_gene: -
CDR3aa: CASSVGQSAYNEQFF
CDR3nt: TGTGCCAGCAGCGTTGGACAGTCTGCCTACAATGAGCAGTTCTTC

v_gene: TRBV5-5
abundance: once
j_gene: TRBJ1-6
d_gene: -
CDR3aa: CASSYGGTSSSSPLHF
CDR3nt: TGTGCCAGCAGCTACGGGGGAACCTCATCAAGTTCACCCCTCCACTTT

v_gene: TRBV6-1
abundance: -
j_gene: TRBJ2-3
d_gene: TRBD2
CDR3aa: CASSEFGGRGTDTQYF
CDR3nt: TGTGCCAGCAGTGAATTCGGCGGGAGGGGCACAGATACGCAGTATTTT

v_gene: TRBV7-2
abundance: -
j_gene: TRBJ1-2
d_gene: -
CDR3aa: CASSLDRAYGYTF
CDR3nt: TGTGCCAGCAGCTTAGACAGGGCCTATGGCTACACCTTC

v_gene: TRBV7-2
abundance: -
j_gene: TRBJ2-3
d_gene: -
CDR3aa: CASSSPRLGTDTQYF
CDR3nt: TGTGCCAGCAGCTCTCCCCGGTTAGGCACAGATACGCAGTATTTT

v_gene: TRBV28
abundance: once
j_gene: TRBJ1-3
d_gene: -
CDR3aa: CASSSVRNTIYF
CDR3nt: TGTGCCAGCAGTTCCGTCAGAAACACCATATATTTT

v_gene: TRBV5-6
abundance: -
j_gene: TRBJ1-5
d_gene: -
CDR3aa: CASSLGTYSNQPQHF
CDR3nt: TGTGCCAGCAGCTTGGGGACCTATAGCAATCAGCCCCAGCATTTT

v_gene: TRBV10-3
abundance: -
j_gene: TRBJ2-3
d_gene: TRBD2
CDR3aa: CAISERAGSGALGTDTQYF
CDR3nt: TGTGCCATCAGTGAAAGGGCGGGTAGCGGGGCCTTGGGCACAGATACGCAGTATTTT

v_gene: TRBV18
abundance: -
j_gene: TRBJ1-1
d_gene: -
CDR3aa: CASSGTMNTEAFF
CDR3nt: TGTGCCAGCTCAGGGACAATGAACACTGAAGCTTTCTTT

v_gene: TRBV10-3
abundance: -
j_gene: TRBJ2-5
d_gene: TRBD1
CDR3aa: CAIRTTGAEQYF
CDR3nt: TGTGCCATCAGAACGACAGGGGCAGAGCAGTACTTC

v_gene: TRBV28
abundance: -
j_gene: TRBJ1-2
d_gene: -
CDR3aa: CASGVSQPEKDGYTF
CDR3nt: TGTGCCAGCGGTGTGAGTCAACCGGAAAAGGATGGCTACACCTTC

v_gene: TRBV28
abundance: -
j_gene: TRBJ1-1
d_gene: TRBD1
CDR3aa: CASNQEGTGYRKAEAFF
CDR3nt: TGTGCCAGCAACCAAGAGGGGACAGGGTATAGGAAAGCTGAAGCTTTCTTT

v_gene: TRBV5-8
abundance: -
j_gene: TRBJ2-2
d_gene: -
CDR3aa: CATQGNTGELFF
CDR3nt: TGTGCCACCCAGGGTAACACCGGGGAGCTGTTTTTT

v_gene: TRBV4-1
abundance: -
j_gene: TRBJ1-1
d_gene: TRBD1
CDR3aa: CASSQGLQGATEAFF
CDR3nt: TGCGCCAGCAGCCAAGGTCTGCAGGGGGCCACTGAAGCTTTCTTT

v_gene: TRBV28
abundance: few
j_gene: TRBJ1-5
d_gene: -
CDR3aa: CASRSALNQPQHF
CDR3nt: TGTGCCAGCAGATCGGCCCTCAATCAGCCCCAGCATTTT